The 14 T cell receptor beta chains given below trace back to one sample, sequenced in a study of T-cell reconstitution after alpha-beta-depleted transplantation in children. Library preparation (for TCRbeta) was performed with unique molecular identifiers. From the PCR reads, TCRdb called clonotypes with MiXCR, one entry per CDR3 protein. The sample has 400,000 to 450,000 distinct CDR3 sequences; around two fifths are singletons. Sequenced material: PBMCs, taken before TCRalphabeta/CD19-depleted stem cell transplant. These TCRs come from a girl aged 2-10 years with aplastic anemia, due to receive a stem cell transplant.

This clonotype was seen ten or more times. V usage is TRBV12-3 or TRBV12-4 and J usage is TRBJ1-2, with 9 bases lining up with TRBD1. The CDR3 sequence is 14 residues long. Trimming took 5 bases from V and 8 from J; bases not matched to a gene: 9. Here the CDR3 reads CASSRKRTGAGYTF. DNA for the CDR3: TGTGCCAGCAGTAGAAAAAGGACAGGGGCCGGCTACACCTTC.

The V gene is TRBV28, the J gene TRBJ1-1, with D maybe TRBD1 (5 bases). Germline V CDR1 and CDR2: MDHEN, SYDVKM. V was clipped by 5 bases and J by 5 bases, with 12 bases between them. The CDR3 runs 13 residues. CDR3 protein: CASSPRGGTEAFF. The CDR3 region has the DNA TGTGCCAGCAGTCCGCGGGGGGGTACTGAAGCTTTCTTT.

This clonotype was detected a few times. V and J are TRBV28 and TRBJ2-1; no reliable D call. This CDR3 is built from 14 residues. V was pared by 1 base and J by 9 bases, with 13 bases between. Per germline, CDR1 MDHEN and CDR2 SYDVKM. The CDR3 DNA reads TGTGCCAGCAGTTTATCAGCAGGTTCCGGTGAGCAGTTCTTC. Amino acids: CASSLSAGSGEQFF.

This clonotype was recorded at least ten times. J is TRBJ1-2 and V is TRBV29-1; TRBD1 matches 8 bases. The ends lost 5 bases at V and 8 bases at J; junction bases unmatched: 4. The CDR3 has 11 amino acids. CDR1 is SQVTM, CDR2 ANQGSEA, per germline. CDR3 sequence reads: CSVPDRGGYTF. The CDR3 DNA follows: TGCAGCGTTCCCGACAGGGGAGGCTACACCTTC.

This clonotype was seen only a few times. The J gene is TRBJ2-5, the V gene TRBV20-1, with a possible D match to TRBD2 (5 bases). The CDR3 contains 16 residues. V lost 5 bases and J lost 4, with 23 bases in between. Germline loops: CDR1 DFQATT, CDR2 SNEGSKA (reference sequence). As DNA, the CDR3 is TGCAGTGCTCGAGGACTCTTAGGCAGGTGGAGAGAGACCCAGTACTTC. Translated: CSARGLLGRWRETQYF.

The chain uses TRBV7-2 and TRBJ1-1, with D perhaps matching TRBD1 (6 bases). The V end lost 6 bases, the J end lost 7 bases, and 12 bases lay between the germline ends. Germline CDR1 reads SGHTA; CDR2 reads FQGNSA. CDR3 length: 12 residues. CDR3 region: CASSLGGFEAFF. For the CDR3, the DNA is TGTGCCAGCAGTTTGGGGGGCTTTGAAGCTTTCTTT. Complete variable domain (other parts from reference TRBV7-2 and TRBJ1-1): GAGVSQSPSNKVTEKGKDVELRCDPISGHTALYWYRQSLGQGLEFLIYFQGNSAPDKSGLPSDRFSAERTGGSVSTLTIQRTQQEDSAVYLCASSLGGFEAFFGQGTRLTVV.

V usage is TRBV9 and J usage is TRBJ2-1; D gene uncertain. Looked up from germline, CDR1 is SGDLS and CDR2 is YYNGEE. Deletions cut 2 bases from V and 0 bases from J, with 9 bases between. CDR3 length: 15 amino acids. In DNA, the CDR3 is TGTGCCAGCAGCGTGCTGGGCAGCTCCTACAATGAGCAGTTCTTC. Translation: CASSVLGSSYNEQFF. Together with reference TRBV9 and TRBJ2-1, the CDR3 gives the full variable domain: DSGVTQTPKHLITATGQRVTLRCSPRSGDLSVYWYQQSLDQGLQFLIQYYNGEERAKGNILERFSAQQFPDLHSELNLSSLELGDSALYFCASSVLGSSYNEQFFGPGTRLTVL.

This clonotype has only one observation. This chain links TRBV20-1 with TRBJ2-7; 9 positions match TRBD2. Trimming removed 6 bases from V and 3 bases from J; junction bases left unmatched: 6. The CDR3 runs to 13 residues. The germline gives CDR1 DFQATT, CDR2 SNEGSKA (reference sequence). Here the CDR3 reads CSAAGLANYEQYF. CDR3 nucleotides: TGCAGTGCCGCGGGACTAGCAAACTACGAGCAGTACTTC.

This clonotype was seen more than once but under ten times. In nucleotides, the CDR3 is TGTGCCAGCAGCTTGGCCGGCAGGGGGTACGAGCAGTACTTC. Its protein is CASSLAGRGYEQYF. V usage is TRBV5-6 and J usage is TRBJ2-7; 7 nucleotides line up with TRBD1. V lost 0 bases to trimming and J lost 4 bases; unmatched junction nucleotides: 4. CDR1 and CDR2 (germline): SGHDT, YYEEEE. CDR3 size: 14 residues.

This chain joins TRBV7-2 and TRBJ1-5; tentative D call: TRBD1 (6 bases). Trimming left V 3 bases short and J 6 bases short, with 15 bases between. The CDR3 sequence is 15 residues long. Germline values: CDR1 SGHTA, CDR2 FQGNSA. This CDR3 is CASSFWGPSSQPQHF. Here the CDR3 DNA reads TGTGCCAGCAGCTTTTGGGGGCCGAGTAGTCAGCCCCAGCATTTT.

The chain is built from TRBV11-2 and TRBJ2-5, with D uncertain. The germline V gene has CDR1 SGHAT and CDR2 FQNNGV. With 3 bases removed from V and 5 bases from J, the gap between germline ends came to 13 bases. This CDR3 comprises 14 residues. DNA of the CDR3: TGTGCCAGCAGCTTCCAAGTCCACGGGGAGACCCAGTACTTC. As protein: CASSFQVHGETQYF.

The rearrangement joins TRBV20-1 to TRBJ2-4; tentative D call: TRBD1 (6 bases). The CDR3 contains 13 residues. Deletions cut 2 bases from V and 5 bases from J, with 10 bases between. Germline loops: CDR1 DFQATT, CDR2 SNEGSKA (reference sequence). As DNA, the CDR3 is TGCAGTGCTAGACGGGACACCGAAAACATTCAGTACTTC. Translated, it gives CSARRDTENIQYF.

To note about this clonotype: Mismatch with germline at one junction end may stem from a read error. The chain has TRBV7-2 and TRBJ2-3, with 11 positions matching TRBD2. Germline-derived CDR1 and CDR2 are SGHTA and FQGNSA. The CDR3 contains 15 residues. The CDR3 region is CASSLAGGWGEAQYF. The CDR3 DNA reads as TGTGCCAGCAGCCTAGCGGGGGGATGGGGAGAGGCGCAGTATTTT. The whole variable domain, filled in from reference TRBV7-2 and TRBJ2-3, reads GAGVSQSPSNKVTEKGKDVELRCDPISGHTALYWYRQSLGQGLEFLIYFQGNSAPDKSGLPSDRFSAERTGGSVSTLTIQRTQQEDSAVYLCASSLAGGWGEAQYFGPGTRLTVL.

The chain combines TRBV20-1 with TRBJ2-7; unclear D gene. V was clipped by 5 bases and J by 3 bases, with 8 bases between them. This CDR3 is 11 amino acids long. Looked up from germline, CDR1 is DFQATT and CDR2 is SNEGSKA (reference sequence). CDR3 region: CSAPDDYEQYF. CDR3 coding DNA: TGCAGTGCTCCTGACGACTACGAGCAGTACTTC.